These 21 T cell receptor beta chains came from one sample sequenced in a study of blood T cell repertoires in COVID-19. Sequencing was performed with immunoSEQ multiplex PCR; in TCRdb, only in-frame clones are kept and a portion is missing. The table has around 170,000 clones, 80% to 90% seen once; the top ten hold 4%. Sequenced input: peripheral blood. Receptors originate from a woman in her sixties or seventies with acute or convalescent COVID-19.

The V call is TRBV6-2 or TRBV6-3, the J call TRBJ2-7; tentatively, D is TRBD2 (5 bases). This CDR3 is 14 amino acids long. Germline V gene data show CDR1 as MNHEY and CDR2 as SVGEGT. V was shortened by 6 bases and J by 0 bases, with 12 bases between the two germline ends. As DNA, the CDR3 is TGTGCCAGCAGCCGAGACGGGAACTCCTACGAGCAGTACTTC. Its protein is CASSRDGNSYEQYF.

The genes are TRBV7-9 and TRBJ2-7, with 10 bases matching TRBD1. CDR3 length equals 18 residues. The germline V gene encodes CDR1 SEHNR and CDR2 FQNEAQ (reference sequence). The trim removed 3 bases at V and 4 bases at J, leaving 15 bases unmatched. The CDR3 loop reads CASSLGQGLTLTLYEQYF. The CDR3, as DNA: TGTGCCAGCAGCTTGGGACAGGGGTTAACCCTTACCCTATACGAGCAGTACTTC.

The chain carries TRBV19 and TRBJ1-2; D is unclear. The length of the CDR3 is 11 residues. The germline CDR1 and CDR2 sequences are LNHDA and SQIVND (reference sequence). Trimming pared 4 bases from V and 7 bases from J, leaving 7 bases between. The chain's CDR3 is CASSTKAGYTF. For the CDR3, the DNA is TGTGCCAGTAGTACGAAAGCTGGCTACACCTTC.

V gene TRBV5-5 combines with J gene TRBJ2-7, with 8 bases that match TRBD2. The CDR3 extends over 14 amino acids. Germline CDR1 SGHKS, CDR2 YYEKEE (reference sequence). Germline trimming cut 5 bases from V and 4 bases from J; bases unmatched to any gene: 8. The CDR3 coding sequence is TGTGCCAGCAGTGGGCAAGCGGGAGTTTACGAGCAGTACTTC. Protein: CASSGQAGVYEQYF.

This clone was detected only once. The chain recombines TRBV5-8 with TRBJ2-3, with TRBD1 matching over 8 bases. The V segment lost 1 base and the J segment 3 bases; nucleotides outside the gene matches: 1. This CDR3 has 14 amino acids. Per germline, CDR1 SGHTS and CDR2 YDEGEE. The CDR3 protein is CASSLHRGTDTQYF. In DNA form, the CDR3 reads TGTGCCAGCAGCTTGCACAGGGGGACAGATACGCAGTATTTT. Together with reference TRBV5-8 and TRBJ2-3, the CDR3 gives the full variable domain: EAGVTQSPTHLIKTRGQQATLRCSPISGHTSVYWYQQALGLGLQFLLWYDEGEERNRGNFPPRFSGRQFPNYSSELNVNALELEDSALYLCASSLHRGTDTQYFGPGTRLTVL.

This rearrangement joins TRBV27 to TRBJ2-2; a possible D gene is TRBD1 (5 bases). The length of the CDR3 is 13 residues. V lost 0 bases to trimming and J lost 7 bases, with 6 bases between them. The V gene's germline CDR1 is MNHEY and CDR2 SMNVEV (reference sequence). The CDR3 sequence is CASSLSGVGELFF. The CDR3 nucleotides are TGTGCCAGCAGTTTATCAGGGGTCGGGGAGCTGTTTTTT.

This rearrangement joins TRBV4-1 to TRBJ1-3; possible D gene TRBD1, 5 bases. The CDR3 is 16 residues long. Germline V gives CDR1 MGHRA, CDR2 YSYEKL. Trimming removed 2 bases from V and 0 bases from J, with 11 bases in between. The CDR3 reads CASSQPTGNSGNTIYF. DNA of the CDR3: TGCGCCAGCAGCCAACCTACAGGCAACTCTGGAAACACCATATATTTT.

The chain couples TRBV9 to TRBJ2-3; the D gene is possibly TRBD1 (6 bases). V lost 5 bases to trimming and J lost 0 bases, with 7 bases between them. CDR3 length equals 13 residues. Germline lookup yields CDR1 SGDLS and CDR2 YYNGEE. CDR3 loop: CASSDRSTDTQYF. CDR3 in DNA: TGTGCCAGCAGTGACAGGAGCACAGATACGCAGTATTTT.

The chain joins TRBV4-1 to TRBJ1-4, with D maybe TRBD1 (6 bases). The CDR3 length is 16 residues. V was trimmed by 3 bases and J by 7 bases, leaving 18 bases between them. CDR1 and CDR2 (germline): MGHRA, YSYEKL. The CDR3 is CASSHYLQGVREKLFF. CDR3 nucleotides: TGCGCCAGCAGCCACTATTTACAGGGTGTTCGTGAAAAACTGTTTTTT.

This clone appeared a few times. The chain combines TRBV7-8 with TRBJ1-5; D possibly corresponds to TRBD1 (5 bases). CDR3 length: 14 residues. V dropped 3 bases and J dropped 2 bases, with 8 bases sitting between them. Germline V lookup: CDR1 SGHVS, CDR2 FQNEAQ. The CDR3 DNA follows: TGTGCCAGCAGCTTGGACAACGGCAATCAGCCCCAGCATTTT. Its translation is CASSLDNGNQPQHF.

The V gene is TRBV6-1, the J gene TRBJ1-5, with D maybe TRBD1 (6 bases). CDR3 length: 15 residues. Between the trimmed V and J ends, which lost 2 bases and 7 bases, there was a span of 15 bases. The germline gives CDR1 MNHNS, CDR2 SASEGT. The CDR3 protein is CASSEIDRSRQPQHF. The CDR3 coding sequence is TGTGCCAGCAGTGAAATCGACAGGTCTAGGCAGCCCCAGCATTTT.

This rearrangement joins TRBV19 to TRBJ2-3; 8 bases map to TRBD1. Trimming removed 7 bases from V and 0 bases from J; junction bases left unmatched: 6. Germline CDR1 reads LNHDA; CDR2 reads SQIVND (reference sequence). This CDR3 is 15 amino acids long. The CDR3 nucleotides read TGTGCCAGTAAATGGGGGACAGGAAGCACAGATACGCAGTATTTT. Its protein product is CASKWGTGSTDTQYF. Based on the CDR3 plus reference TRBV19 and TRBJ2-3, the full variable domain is DGGITQSPKYLFRKEGQNVTLSCEQNLNHDAMYWYRQDPGQGLRLIYYSQIVNDFQKGDIAEGYSVSREKKESFPLTVTSAQKNPTAFYLCASKWGTGSTDTQYFGPGTRLTVL.

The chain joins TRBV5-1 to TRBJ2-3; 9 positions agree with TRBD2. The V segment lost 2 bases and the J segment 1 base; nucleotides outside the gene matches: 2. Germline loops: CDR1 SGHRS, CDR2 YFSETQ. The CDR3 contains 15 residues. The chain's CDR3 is CASSFRTSGTDTQYF. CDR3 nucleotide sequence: TGCGCCAGCAGCTTCAGGACTAGCGGCACAGATACGCAGTATTTT.

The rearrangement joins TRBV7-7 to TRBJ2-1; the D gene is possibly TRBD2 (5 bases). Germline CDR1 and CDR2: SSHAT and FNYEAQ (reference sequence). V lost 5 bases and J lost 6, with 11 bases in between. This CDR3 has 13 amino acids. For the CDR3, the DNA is TGTGCCAGCAGCGCCGGACTGTTCAATGAGCAGTTCTTC. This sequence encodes CASSAGLFNEQFF.

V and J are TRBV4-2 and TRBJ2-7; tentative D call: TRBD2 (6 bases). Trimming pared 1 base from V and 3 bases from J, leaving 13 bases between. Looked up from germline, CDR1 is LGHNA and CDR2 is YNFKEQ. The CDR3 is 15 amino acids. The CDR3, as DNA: TGTGCCAGCAGCCAAGCGCCCGAGGGAGGCTACGAGCAGTACTTC. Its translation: CASSQAPEGGYEQYF.

The CDR3 nucleotides are TGTGCCAGCAGTAAAACAGGGAACTATAATTCACCCCTCCACTTT. Its translation: CASSKTGNYNSPLHF. V is TRBV28 and J is TRBJ1-6; tentatively, D is TRBD1 (6 bases). The CDR3 sequence is 15 residues long. Germline assignment: CDR1 MDHEN and CDR2 SYDVKM. Between the trimmed V and J ends, which lost 5 bases and 3 bases, there was a span of 11 bases.

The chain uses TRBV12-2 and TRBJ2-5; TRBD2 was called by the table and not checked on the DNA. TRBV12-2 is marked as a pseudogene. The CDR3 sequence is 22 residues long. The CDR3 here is CASRRGAGLGTSGDVVQETQYF. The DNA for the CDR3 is TGTGCAAGTCGCCGAGGCGCAGGACTAGGTACTAGCGGGGATGTGGTCCAAGAGACCCAGTACTTC.

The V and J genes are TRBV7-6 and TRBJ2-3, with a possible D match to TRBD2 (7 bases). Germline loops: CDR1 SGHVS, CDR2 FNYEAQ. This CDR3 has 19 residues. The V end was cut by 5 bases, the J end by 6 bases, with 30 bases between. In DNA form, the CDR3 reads TGTGCCAGCAGCAAGTTAGGGGGGGGCCCGGGACAACCATGGGATACGCAGTATTTT. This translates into CASSKLGGGPGQPWDTQYF.

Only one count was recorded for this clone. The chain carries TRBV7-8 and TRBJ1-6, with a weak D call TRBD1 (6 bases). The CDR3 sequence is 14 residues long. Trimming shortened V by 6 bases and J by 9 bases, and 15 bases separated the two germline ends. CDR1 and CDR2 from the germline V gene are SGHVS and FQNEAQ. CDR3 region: CASRSQGNGSPLHF. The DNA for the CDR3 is TGTGCCAGCAGATCACAGGGTAATGGTTCACCCCTCCACTTT.

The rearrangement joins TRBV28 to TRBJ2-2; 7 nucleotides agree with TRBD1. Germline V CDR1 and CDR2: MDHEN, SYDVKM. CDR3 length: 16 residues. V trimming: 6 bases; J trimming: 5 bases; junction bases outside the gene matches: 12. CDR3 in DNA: TGTGCCAGCAGGCACACAGGGGCGAGAGGGACCGGGGAGCTGTTTTTT. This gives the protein CASRHTGARGTGELFF.

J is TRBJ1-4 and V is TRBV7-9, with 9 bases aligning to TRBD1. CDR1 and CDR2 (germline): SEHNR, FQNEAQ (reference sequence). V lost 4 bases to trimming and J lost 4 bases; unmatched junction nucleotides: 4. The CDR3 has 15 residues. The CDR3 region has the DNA TGTGCCAGCAGCTCAGGACAGGGGAGTAATGAAAAACTGTTTTTT. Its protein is CASSSGQGSNEKLFF.